This T cell receptor beta chain was retrieved from a study of blood T cell repertoires in COVID-19. Study details: COVID-19 samples collected from the United States, Italy and Spain covered acute and convalescent phases. T cells, B-cell-depleted T cells, or PBMCs supplied cDNA or gDNA.

Methods used by the authors: Estimated nucleated cell counts came from reference gene primer amplification. Clones were read by immunoSEQ multiplex PCR, and TCRdb kept only the in-frame ones, dropping some. D and trimming were read from the DNA, whereas the V and J calls and clone size are those reported in that table. The profile shows a few hundred thousand clones, roughly nine tenths of them singletons. Germline-derived CDR1 and CDR2 are SGHDT and YYEEEE. V lost 4 bases and J lost 0; bases outside the gene matches: 10. This CDR3 is 18 amino acids long. The study assigned cohorts using participant-reported clinical history.

This sequence originates from a human donor in a cohort exposed to, infected with or recovered from COVID-19 (not recorded which). The donor label of this sample is uncertain. The chain employs TRBV5-6 and TRBJ1-4; 9 bases match TRBD1. Sequencing was done on a sample of PBMCs or T cells enriched from blood (not recorded which). The CDR3 loop reads CASSRTGTGPTTNEKLFF. The DNA of the CDR3 is TGTGCCAGCAGCAGAACCGGGACAGGGCCAACAACTAATGAAAAACTGTTTTTT.